The entry below gives a single TCR beta chain sequence along with its context. The germline V gene has CDR1 SGHAT and CDR2 FQNNGV. V lost 1 base, J lost 3 bases, and 10 bases lay in between. The CDR3 has 14 residues. The data belong to a study of blood T cell repertoires in COVID-19. Clones were sequenced by immunoSEQ multiplex PCR, and TCRdb holds only the in-frame ones, with some missing. Seen here are 150,000 to 250,000 clones, about four fifths observed once, and the top ten hold over 6.5%. Recovered status in Cohort 3 required two negative PCRs, clearance, or symptom resolution. The receptor was isolated from a man between 40 and 49 years old who had recovered from COVID-19. This chain uses TRBV11-2 with TRBJ2-7; D may be TRBD2 (5 bases). Material for sequencing was PBMCs or T cells enriched from blood (not recorded which). The DNA of the CDR3 is TGTGCCAGCAGCTTAGTCGGGAACCGCTACGAGCAGTACTTC. Translated: CASSLVGNRYEQYF.